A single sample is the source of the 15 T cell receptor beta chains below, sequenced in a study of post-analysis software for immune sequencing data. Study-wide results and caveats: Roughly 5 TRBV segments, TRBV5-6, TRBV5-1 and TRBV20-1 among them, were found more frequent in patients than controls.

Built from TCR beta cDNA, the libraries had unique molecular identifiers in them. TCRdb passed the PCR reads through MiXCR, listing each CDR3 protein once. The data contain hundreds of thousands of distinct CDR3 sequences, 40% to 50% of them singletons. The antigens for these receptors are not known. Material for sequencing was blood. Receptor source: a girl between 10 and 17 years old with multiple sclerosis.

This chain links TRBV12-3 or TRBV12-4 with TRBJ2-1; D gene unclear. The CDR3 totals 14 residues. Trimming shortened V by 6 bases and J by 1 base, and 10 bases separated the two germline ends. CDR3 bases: TGTGCCAGCAGAGAAGGTTTTTCCTACAATGAGCAGTTCTTC. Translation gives CASREGFSYNEQFF.

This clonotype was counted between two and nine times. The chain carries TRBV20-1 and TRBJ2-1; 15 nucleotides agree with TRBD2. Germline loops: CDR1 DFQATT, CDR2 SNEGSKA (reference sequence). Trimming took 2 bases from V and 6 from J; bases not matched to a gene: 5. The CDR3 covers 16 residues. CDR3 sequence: CSARWTSGRVSNEQFF. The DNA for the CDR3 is TGCAGTGCTAGATGGACTAGCGGGAGGGTATCCAATGAGCAGTTCTTC.

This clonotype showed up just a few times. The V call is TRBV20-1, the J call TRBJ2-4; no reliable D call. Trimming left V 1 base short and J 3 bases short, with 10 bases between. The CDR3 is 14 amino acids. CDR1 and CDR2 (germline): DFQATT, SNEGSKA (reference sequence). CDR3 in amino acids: CSARANGDKNIQYF. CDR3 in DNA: TGCAGTGCTAGAGCAAACGGTGACAAAAACATTCAGTACTTC.

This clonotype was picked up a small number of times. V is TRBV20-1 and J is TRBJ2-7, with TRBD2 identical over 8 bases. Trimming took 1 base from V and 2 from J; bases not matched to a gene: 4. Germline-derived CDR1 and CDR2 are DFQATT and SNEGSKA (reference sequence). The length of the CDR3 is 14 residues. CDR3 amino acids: CSARGSRGAYEQYF. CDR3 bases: TGCAGTGCTAGAGGCTCGCGGGGGGCCTACGAGCAGTACTTC.

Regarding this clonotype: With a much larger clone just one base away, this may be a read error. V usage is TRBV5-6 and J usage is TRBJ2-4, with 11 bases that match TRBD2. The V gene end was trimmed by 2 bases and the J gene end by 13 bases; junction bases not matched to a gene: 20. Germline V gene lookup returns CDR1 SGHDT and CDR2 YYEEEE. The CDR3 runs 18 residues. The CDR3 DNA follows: TGTGCCAGCAGCTTTTTAACTAGCGGGAGAAGGTTAGGAAATGAGCAGTACTTC. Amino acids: CASSFLTSGRRLGNEQYF.

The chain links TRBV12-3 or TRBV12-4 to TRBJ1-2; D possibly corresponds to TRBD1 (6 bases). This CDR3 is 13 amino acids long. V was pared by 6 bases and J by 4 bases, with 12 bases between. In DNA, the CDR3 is TGTGCCAGCAGATCGGACAGAGGCTATGGCTACACCTTC. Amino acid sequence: CASRSDRGYGYTF.

DNA of the CDR3: TGTGCCAGCAGTAAACAGCCTTTAGCCAAAAACATTCAGTACTTC. Its translation: CASSKQPLAKNIQYF. The rearrangement uses TRBV12-3 or TRBV12-4 and TRBJ2-4; D not resolved. The CDR3 contains 15 residues. V lost 5 bases, J lost 0 bases, and 11 bases lay in between.

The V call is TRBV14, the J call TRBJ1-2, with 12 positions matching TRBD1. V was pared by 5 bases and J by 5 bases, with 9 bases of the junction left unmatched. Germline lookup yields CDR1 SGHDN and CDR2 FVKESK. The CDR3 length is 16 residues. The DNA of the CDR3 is TGTGCCAGCAGCTCCGCCCGGGACAGGGGGCGGTATGGCTACACCTTC. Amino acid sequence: CASSSARDRGRYGYTF.

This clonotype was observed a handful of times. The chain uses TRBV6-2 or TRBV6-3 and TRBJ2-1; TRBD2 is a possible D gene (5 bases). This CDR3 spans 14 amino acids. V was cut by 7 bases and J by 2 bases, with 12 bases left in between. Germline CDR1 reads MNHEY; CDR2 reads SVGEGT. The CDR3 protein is CASMALAAYNEQFF. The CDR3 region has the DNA TGTGCCAGCATGGCTCTAGCTGCCTACAATGAGCAGTTCTTC.

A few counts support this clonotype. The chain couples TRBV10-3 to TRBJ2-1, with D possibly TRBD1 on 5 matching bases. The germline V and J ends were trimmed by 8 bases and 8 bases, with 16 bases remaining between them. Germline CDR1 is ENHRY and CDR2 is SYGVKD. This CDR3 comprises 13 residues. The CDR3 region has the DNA TGTGCCATCCTTGGGCAGGGCGGTGATGAGCAGTTCTTC. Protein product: CAILGQGGDEQFF.

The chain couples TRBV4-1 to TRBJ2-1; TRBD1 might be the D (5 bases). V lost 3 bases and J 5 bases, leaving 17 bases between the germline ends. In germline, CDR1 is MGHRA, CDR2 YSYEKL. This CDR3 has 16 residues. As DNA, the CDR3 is TGCGCCAGCAGCCATATGGGGCAGGTTCCGAACAATGAGCAGTTCTTC. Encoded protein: CASSHMGQVPNNEQFF.

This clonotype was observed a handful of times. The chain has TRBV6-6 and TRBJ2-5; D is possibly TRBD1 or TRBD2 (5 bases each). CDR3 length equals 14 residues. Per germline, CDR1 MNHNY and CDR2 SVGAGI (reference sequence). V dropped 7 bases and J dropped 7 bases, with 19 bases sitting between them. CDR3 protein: CASTGTGPRWTQYF. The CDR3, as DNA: TGTGCCAGCACTGGAACGGGGCCGAGGTGGACCCAGTACTTC.

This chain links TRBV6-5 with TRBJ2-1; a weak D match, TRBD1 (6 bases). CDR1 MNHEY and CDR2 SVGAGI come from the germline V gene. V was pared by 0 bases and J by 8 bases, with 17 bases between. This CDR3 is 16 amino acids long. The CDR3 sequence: CASSYSGHRRVDEQFF. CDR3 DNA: TGTGCCAGCAGTTACTCGGGACATCGTAGGGTGGATGAGCAGTTCTTC.

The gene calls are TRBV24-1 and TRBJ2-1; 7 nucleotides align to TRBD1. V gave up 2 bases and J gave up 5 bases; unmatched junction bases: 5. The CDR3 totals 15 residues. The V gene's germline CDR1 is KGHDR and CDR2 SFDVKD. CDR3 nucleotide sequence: TGTGCCACCAGTGATTCTGGCAGGGGGAACAATGAGCAGTTCTTC. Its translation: CATSDSGRGNNEQFF.

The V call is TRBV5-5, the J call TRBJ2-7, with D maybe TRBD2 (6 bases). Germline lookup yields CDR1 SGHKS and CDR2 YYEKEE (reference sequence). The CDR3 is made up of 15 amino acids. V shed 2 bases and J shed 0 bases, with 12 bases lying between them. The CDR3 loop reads CASSFLGGSSYEQYF. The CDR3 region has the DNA TGTGCCAGCAGCTTTTTGGGGGGTAGCTCCTACGAGCAGTACTTC.